The 15 T cell receptor beta chains given below trace back to one sample, sequenced in a study of T cells after yellow fever vaccination. TCRdb fed the 5' RACE reads into MiXCR, producing one record per CDR3 protein. This sample has around 340,000 distinct CDR3 sequences; 8.7% occur once, and the top ten carry under 20%. The sequencing here drew on PBMCs, taken on the day of the first yellow fever vaccination. The receptors come from a man younger than 35 who received the YFV17D yellow fever vaccine.

V usage is TRBV5-4 and J usage is TRBJ2-5, with D tentatively TRBD2 (7 bases). The V gene lost 4 bases and the J gene lost 5 bases, with 15 bases spanning the gap. Germline loops: CDR1 SGHNT, CDR2 YYREEE (reference sequence). The CDR3 is 14 amino acids. The CDR3, as DNA: TGTGCCAGCAGCAACGCGGGGGCCCAGGAGACCCAGTACTTC. Translating gives CASSNAGAQETQYF. Combining the CDR3 with reference TRBV5-4 and TRBJ2-5 gives the whole variable domain ETGVTQSPTHLIKTRGQQVTLRCSSQSGHNTVSWYQQALGQGPQFIFQYYREEENGRGNFPPRFSGLQFPNYSSELNVNALELDDSALYLCASSNAGAQETQYFGPGTRLLVL.

This clonotype was seen ten or more times. The CDR3 is CASSLSPGNTGELFF. The CDR3 DNA follows: TGTGCCAGCAGTTTGTCTCCGGGGAACACCGGGGAGCTGTTTTTT. This rearrangement joins TRBV27 to TRBJ2-2, with D unresolved. Germline V gives CDR1 MNHEY, CDR2 SMNVEV (reference sequence). The CDR3 sequence is 15 residues long. Trimming shortened V by 3 bases and J by 1 base, and 9 bases separated the two germline ends.

This clonotype occurred many times. The rearrangement joins TRBV6-2 or TRBV6-3 to TRBJ2-5, with a weak D call TRBD1 (6 bases). The CDR3 contains 14 residues. Germline V CDR1 and CDR2: MNHEY, SVGEGT. Trimming took off 5 bases at V and 5 bases at J, with 15 bases between the two ends. Here the CDR3 DNA reads TGTGCCAGCAGTCCCGAAGGGGGTAGGGAGACCCAGTACTTC. This codes for CASSPEGGRETQYF.

The CDR3: CASSLHGELFF. In DNA form, the CDR3 reads TGTGCCAGCAGCCTTCACGGGGAACTGTTTTTT. The chain is built from TRBV12-3 or TRBV12-4 and TRBJ1-4; D unclear. The CDR3 has 11 residues. Trimming took 6 bases from V and 12 from J, leaving 11 bases between them.

The CDR3 sequence is CATKHRAGAKNIQYF. The CDR3 coding sequence is TGCGCCACCAAACATAGGGCCGGGGCCAAAAACATTCAGTACTTC. This chain joins TRBV5-1 and TRBJ2-4, with D unclear. The germline V gene encodes CDR1 SGHRS and CDR2 YFSETQ. V was clipped by 9 bases and J by 1 base, with 17 bases between them. This CDR3 contains 15 residues. Based on the CDR3 plus reference TRBV5-1 and TRBJ2-4, the full variable domain is KAGVTQTPRYLIKTRGQQVTLSCSPISGHRSVSWYQQTPGQGLQFLFEYFSETQRNKGNFPGRFSGRQFSNSRSEMNVSTLELGDSALYLCATKHRAGAKNIQYFGAGTRLSVL.

The chain combines TRBV20-1 with TRBJ1-5; TRBD1 matches 9 bases. The CDR3 spans 16 residues. The V segment lost 3 bases and the J segment 0 bases; nucleotides outside the gene matches: 6. Germline loops: CDR1 DFQATT, CDR2 SNEGSKA (reference sequence). DNA for the CDR3: TGCAGTGCTAGTAGACAGGGGGGTCATAGCAATCAGCCCCAGCATTTT. Its protein product is CSASRQGGHSNQPQHF.

This clonotype has a count of ten or more. The chain combines TRBV7-2 with TRBJ1-3, with D possibly being TRBD1 (5 bases). The CDR3 contains 17 residues. The germline V and J ends were trimmed by 2 bases and 4 bases, with 18 bases remaining between them. CDR1 and CDR2 from the germline V gene are SGHTA and FQGNSA. CDR3 sequence (DNA): TGTGCCAGCAGCTTATTCGGGCAGGGTATAGCAGGAAACACCATATATTTT. Translation gives CASSLFGQGIAGNTIYF.

This clonotype has just a few counts. This rearrangement joins TRBV6-1 to TRBJ2-6, with 8 bases lining up with TRBD1. The V gene's germline CDR1 is MNHNS and CDR2 SASEGT. Trimming at V came to 5 bases and at J to 0 bases, leaving 3 bases not matched to a gene. This CDR3 is built from 16 residues. This CDR3 reads CASSRTGSSGANVLTF. The CDR3 coding sequence is TGTGCCAGCAGTCGGACAGGGAGCTCTGGGGCCAACGTCCTGACTTTC.

This clonotype has only one observation. A junction end diverges from the germline sequence, so it may reflect a read error. The chain employs TRBV5-6 and TRBJ1-1, with a possible D match to TRBD1 (6 bases). The germline V gene encodes CDR1 SGHDT and CDR2 YYEEEE. This CDR3 region has 13 residues. CDR3 bases: TGTGGCAGCAGCCAGGACAGGAACACTGAAGCTTTCTTT. Translated, it gives CGSSQDRNTEAFF.

This chain joins TRBV7-2 and TRBJ2-7; D gene uncertain. The CDR3 spans 15 residues. The V and J ends lost 1 base and 0 bases respectively, with 10 bases between them. Germline lookup yields CDR1 SGHTA and CDR2 FQGNSA. The CDR3 is CASSLGPSGSYEQYV. The CDR3, as DNA: TGTGCCAGCAGCTTAGGCCCCTCGGGCTCCTACGAGCAGTACGTC.

V and J are TRBV10-3 and TRBJ2-6; 8 positions match TRBD1. With 6 bases clipped from V and 0 bases from J, the junction kept 13 bases outside the gene matches. The CDR3 has 19 amino acids. Germline-derived CDR1 and CDR2 are ENHRY and SYGVKD. The DNA of the CDR3 is TGTGCCATCAGGAATTTTGGACAGGGAAGCAGCTCTGGGGCCAACGTCCTGACTTTC. Its protein is CAIRNFGQGSSSGANVLTF.

This clonotype showed up just a few times. The chain couples TRBV10-3 to TRBJ1-2; D possibly corresponds to TRBD1 (6 bases). CDR1 and CDR2 (germline): ENHRY, SYGVKD. With 7 bases removed from V and 7 bases from J, the gap between germline ends came to 13 bases. The CDR3 totals 12 residues. In nucleotides, the CDR3 is TGTGCCATCAAGAAGGAGGGGGTTGGCTACACCTTC. Protein sequence: CAIKKEGVGYTF.

The rearrangement links TRBV5-1 to TRBJ2-7; 11 bases fit TRBD1. V dropped 0 bases and J dropped 3; count of bases not matched to a gene: 8. The germline V gene encodes CDR1 SGHRS and CDR2 YFSETQ. The CDR3 sequence is 17 residues long. CDR3: CASSLDIRGTGGYEQYV. CDR3 in DNA: TGCGCCAGCAGCTTGGATATTCGCGGGACAGGGGGCTACGAGCAGTACGTC.

For this clonotype: The junction and the germline gene differ at one end; a read error may be behind it. The V and J genes are TRBV10-3 and TRBJ2-6; D gene unclear. The CDR3 extends over 13 amino acids. Germline V gene data show CDR1 as ENHRY and CDR2 as SYGVKD. The CDR3 spells CAINEVGANVLTF. The CDR3 region has the DNA TGTGCCATCAATGAGGTTGGGGCCAACGTCCTGACTTTC.

This clonotype showed up just a few times. This chain links TRBV5-1 with TRBJ1-2, with TRBD1 as a possible D gene (5 bases). The V gene lost 2 bases and the J gene lost 4 bases, with 15 bases spanning the gap. Germline assignment: CDR1 SGHRS and CDR2 YFSETQ. The CDR3 runs to 15 residues. The CDR3 reads CASSFVTTGGYGYTF. The CDR3 coding sequence is TGCGCCAGCAGCTTTGTGACAACAGGTGGCTATGGCTACACCTTC.